This TCR beta chain comes out of a study of CD8+CD57+ T cells in acquired aplastic anemia. Looking at the study overall: Across the sorted CD4+ and CD8+ cells, DNA amounts averaged about 3.1 ug.

The CDR3 totals 16 residues. The germline gives CDR1 LNHNV, CDR2 YYDKDF (reference sequence). It was genomic DNA that served as the template for profiling TCR beta VDJ and CDR3. TCRdb used MiXCR to reprocess the reads, holding one entry per CDR3 protein. The sample lists around 51,000 distinct CDR3 sequences; around 72% were seen once. This clonotype is a singleton in its sample. At one end the junction does not follow the germline gene, possibly because of a read error. The chain uses TRBV15 and TRBJ2-3; TRBD1 matches at 7 bases. Sequencing was done on a sample of sorted CD4+, CD8+, or CD8+CD57+ T cells (not recorded which) from PBMCs. The sequence was collected from a human donor in good health, serving as a control. The CDR3 nucleotides are TGCGCCACCAGCAGAACGGAGAGGCAGGGGGCAGATACGCAGTATTTT. This codes for CATSRTERQGADTQYF. The entire variable domain, with the rest obtained from reference TRBV15 and TRBJ2-3, is as follows: DAMVIQNPRYQVTQFGKPVTLSCSQTLNHNVMYWYQQKSSQAPKLLFHYYDKDFNNEADTPDNFQSRRPNTSFCFLDIRSPGLGDTAMYLCATSRTERQGADTQYFGPGTRLTVL.